These 12 T cell receptor beta chains came from one sample sequenced in a study of T cells in localized non-small cell lung cancer. Sequencing was performed with immunoSEQ multiplex PCR; in TCRdb, only in-frame clones are kept and a portion is missing. The table includes 19,000 or so clones, approximately 88% detected once. The sample here was peripheral blood mononuclear cells, taken before any cancer treatment. These TCRs come from a male donor at least 60 years old with stage II lung adenocarcinoma.

The chain joins TRBV28 to TRBJ2-1; D is ambiguous. Trimming cost V 6 bases and J 10 bases, with 7 bases left between them. Germline CDR1 reads MDHEN; CDR2 reads SYDVKM. The CDR3 is 10 amino acids. The CDR3 DNA reads TGTGCCAGCAGAGAGGAAGAGCAGTTCTTC. Translating gives CASREEEQFF.

The chain links TRBV7-2 to TRBJ2-5; 7 bases line up with TRBD1. Germline V lookup: CDR1 SGHTA, CDR2 FQGNSA. Trimming removed 4 bases from V and 2 bases from J; junction bases left unmatched: 4. The CDR3 runs 14 residues. In DNA, the CDR3 is TGTGCCAGCAGCTCCGGACAGGTTCAAGAGACCCAGTACTTC. Its protein product is CASSSGQVQETQYF.

The chain links TRBV11-2 to TRBJ2-7, with D possibly TRBD1 on 5 matching bases. CDR3 size: 14 residues. Germline CDR1 SGHAT, CDR2 FQNNGV. Trimming removed 6 bases at V and 4 bases at J, with 16 bases between. This chain's CDR3 is CASSLAGKGYEQYF. For the CDR3, the DNA is TGTGCCAGCAGTCTGGCAGGGAAGGGGTACGAGCAGTACTTC.

The chain links TRBV5-5 to TRBJ2-1, with 7 nucleotides matching TRBD2. The CDR3 covers 18 residues. Germline trimming cut 0 bases from V and 0 bases from J; bases unmatched to any gene: 9. Germline CDR1 SGHKS, CDR2 YYEKEE (reference sequence). This CDR3 is CASSLEIAGASSYNEQFF. The DNA for the CDR3 is TGTGCCAGCAGCTTGGAAATAGCGGGTGCCAGCTCCTACAATGAGCAGTTCTTC.

The V call is TRBV19, the J call TRBJ2-3; D unresolved. In germline, CDR1 is LNHDA, CDR2 SQIVND (reference sequence). Trimming took 4 bases from V and 5 from J, leaving 7 bases between them. The CDR3 runs 12 residues. CDR3 nucleotide sequence: TGTGCCAGTAGTAAGGTTAAAGATACGCAGTATTTT. The encoded protein is CASSKVKDTQYF.

The chain is built from TRBV4-1 and TRBJ2-2, with 7 bases identical to TRBD2. Germline CDR1 MGHRA, CDR2 YSYEKL. The CDR3 is made up of 15 amino acids. Trimming removed 4 bases from V and 3 bases from J; junction bases left unmatched: 5. CDR3 amino acids: CASSPRGVDTGELFF. In nucleotides, the CDR3 is TGCGCCAGCAGCCCCCGGGGGGTTGACACCGGGGAGCTGTTTTTT.

Of note for this clone: A read error may produce the germline difference seen at one junction end. The J gene is TRBJ2-1, the V gene TRBV29-1; the match to TRBD1 covers 8 bases. Germline CDR1 reads SQVTM; CDR2 reads ANQGSEA. This CDR3 spans 11 amino acids. CDR3 coding DNA: TGCAGCGTTTCCTCCCGACAGGGGTCCGTCTTC. Translated: CSVSSRQGSVF.

This clone has a handful of counts. V usage is TRBV4-1 and J usage is TRBJ1-5; the D gene is possibly TRBD1 (6 bases). V lost 0 bases and J 9 bases, leaving 12 bases between the germline ends. CDR1 and CDR2 from the germline V gene are MGHRA and YSYEKL. There are 14 residues in the CDR3. The CDR3 spells CASSQEGEDRPQHF. CDR3 coding DNA: TGCGCCAGCAGCCAAGAAGGGGAGGACAGGCCCCAGCATTTT.

The chain couples TRBV19 to TRBJ1-5, with D unclear. CDR3 length: 14 amino acids. Per the germline V gene, CDR1 is LNHDA and CDR2 is SQIVND (reference sequence). V lost 5 bases and J 0 bases, leaving 8 bases between the germline ends. In DNA, the CDR3 is TGTGCCAGTAGTGTCGATGATAGCAATCAGCCCCAGCATTTT. It encodes CASSVDDSNQPQHF.

This clone has more than one count but fewer than ten. The CDR3 is CASSSWTSGRKGLEQYF. In DNA form, the CDR3 reads TGTGCCAGCAGCTCATGGACTAGCGGGAGGAAGGGTCTCGAGCAGTACTTC. The V and J genes are TRBV7-2 and TRBJ2-7; 14 positions agree with TRBD2. The V and J ends lost 4 bases and 6 bases, in that order; junction bases with no gene match: 11. The CDR3 covers 17 residues. Germline V gene sequence: CDR1 SGHTA, CDR2 FQGNSA.

The sample holds one count of this clone. The rearrangement joins TRBV14 to TRBJ2-1; no definite D call. V was cut by 0 bases and J by 4 bases, with 7 bases left in between. This CDR3 contains 14 residues. Germline assignment: CDR1 SGHDN and CDR2 FVKESK. CDR3 sequence (DNA): TGTGCCAGCAGCCAAGACTCTTGGTACAATGAGCAGTTCTTC. It is translated as CASSQDSWYNEQFF.

V and J are TRBV6-6 and TRBJ2-1, with 11 bases identical to TRBD2. The CDR3 loop spans 16 amino acids. Germline CDR1 MNHNY, CDR2 SVGAGI (reference sequence). V was pared by 0 bases and J by 5 bases, with 3 bases of the junction left unmatched. The CDR3 sequence: CASSYSASGRNNEQFF. CDR3 nucleotides: TGTGCCAGCAGTTACTCAGCTAGCGGGAGGAACAATGAGCAGTTCTTC.